This T cell receptor beta chain was observed in a study of resident and recirculating memory T cells in vitiligo. Overall study context: Samples were epidermis from two lesional and two nonlesional sites, plus PBMCs. The samples were homogenized without cell sorting before genomic DNA extraction. Regarding the study as a whole: TCR sequences were not conserved across biopsy sites or patients.

TCRdb's table, derived via immunoSEQ multiplex PCR, lists solely in-frame clones and lacks some. The sample yields about 76,000 clones, 92% seen once. No vitiligo treatment was given during the prior three months. This CDR3 region has 14 residues. Per the germline V gene, CDR1 is LNHDA and CDR2 is SQIVND (reference sequence). V was pared by 7 bases and J by 7 bases, with 18 bases between. This clone appeared once. As yet, its antigen is unknown. The sequenced material came from blood. The clonotype was recovered from a male donor with vitiligo. This chain connects TRBV19 to TRBJ2-3; a possible D gene is TRBD2 (7 bases). The CDR3 sequence: CASTLRGPGNTQYF. Here the CDR3 DNA reads TGTGCCAGTACCCTGCGGGGGCCCGGAAATACGCAGTATTTT.